The rows below give T cell receptor beta chains drawn from one sample of a study of blood T cells in healthy people across ages. TCRdb reprocessed the 5' RACE reads via MiXCR and lists one record per CDR3 protein. The data contain some 1,000,000 distinct CDR3 sequences, approximately 25% of them singletons. Another study also made use of these data, one on T cells of mothers and their children.

The sequencing input was blood. The receptors originated from a girl aged 2-10 years in good health. The CDR3 runs from the conserved cysteine through the conserved F or W. Fields, in order: V gene, J gene, clone size, D gene, CDR3 protein, CDR3 DNA. A D gene is named only where the DNA matches it firmly. Not every row has a clone size; where given, it reads once, few, many or a size class.

V: TRBV6-1
J: TRBJ2-5
size: NA
D: NA
CDR3: CASSDPLTTRQETQYF
DNA: TGTGCCAGCAGTGACCCCTTAACAACTAGACAAGAGACCCAGTACTTC

V: TRBV15
J: TRBJ2-7
size: few
D: NA
CDR3: CATSRDRGGEGYEQYF
DNA: TGTGCCACCAGCAGAGATAGGGGCGGGGAAGGCTACGAGCAGTACTTC

V: TRBV4-2
J: TRBJ2-7
size: few
D: NA
CDR3: CASSQDLANEGGSYEQYF
DNA: TGTGCCAGCAGCCAAGATTTAGCGAATGAGGGTGGTTCCTACGAGCAGTACTTC

V: TRBV15
J: TRBJ2-5
size: NA
D: TRBD1
CDR3: CATSTVLGTEKETQYF
DNA: TGTGCCACCAGCACCGTCTTAGGGACAGAGAAAGAGACCCAGTACTTC

V: TRBV9
J: TRBJ1-1
size: NA
D: NA
CDR3: CASRAGAGHAEAFF
DNA: TGTGCCAGCAGGGCGGGGGCAGGACATGCTGAAGCTTTCTTT

V: TRBV7-9
J: TRBJ2-1
size: NA
D: TRBD2
CDR3: CAMGLAEYNEQFF
DNA: TGTGCCATGGGACTAGCGGAATACAATGAGCAGTTCTTC

V: TRBV27
J: TRBJ2-1
size: few
D: NA
CDR3: CASSNGILHNEQFF
DNA: TGTGCCAGCAGTAACGGGATATTACACAATGAGCAGTTCTTC

V: TRBV12-3/TRBV12-4
J: TRBJ1-1
size: few
D: NA
CDR3: CASEGGQENTEAFF
DNA: TGTGCCAGCGAGGGAGGCCAGGAGAACACTGAAGCTTTCTTT

V: TRBV6-1
J: TRBJ2-2
size: NA
D: NA
CDR3: CASSPGVTSGELFF
DNA: TGTGCCAGCAGTCCAGGGGTAACGTCCGGGGAGCTGTTTTTT

V: TRBV2
J: TRBJ2-1
size: few
D: NA
CDR3: CASRMRTETPNEQFF
DNA: TGTGCCAGCAGGATGAGGACCGAAACCCCCAATGAGCAGTTCTTC